These 14 T cell receptor beta chains came from one sample sequenced in a study of tumor and adjacent non-tumor tissue in lung cancer. Three rounds of nested PCR, following a modified ARM-PCR protocol, produced the TCRbeta library. TCRdb re-analysed the multiplex PCR reads in MiXCR, keeping a single row per CDR3 protein. The sample has about 75,000 distinct CDR3 sequences, under 85% seen once. This sample's RNA came from whole unsorted tissue. The sequencing input was lung tumor tissue. The source is a woman in her 50s with non-small cell lung cancer.

A word on this clonotype: One end of the junction varies from germline; a read error may be responsible. CDR3 nucleotides: TGCGCCAGCCATGTCATGAACACCGGGGAGCTGCTTTTT. Translated, it gives CASHVMNTGELLF. V gene TRBV4-1 combines with J gene TRBJ2-2; D might be TRBD2 (5 bases). The CDR3 is made up of 13 amino acids. Germline V lookup: CDR1 MGHRA, CDR2 YSYEKL.

This clonotype was found once. Lacking the conserved final phenylalanine or tryptophan, this CDR3 likely reflects a read error. V is TRBV6-2 or TRBV6-3 and J is TRBJ2-4, with 8 bases fitting TRBD1. Germline assignment: CDR1 MNHEY and CDR2 SVGEGT. The CDR3 has 14 amino acids. The CDR3 nucleotides read TGTGTCAACAGAAACCCGGGACAGGAGGACATTCAGTACTCC. It translates to CVNRNPGQEDIQYS.

At least ten counts were recorded for this clonotype. The chain has TRBV12-3 or TRBV12-4 and TRBJ2-2, with TRBD2 matching 7 bases. Unmatched junction bases numbered 10, after V lost 6 bases and J lost 3 bases. This CDR3 has 16 amino acids. The CDR3 coding sequence is TGTGCCAGCAGGGCGGCAATGGGACTATACACCGGGGAGCTGTTTTTT. Amino acids: CASRAAMGLYTGELFF.

This clonotype was detected a few times. The chain recombines TRBV11-2 with TRBJ2-3; D might be TRBD2 (5 bases). The CDR3 loop spans 13 amino acids. Germline V lookup: CDR1 SGHAT, CDR2 FQNNGV. Trimming removed 2 bases at V and 10 bases at J, with 13 bases between. The DNA for the CDR3 is TGTGCCAGCAGCTTAATCTCTGGAGGTGCGCAGTATTTT. Residues: CASSLISGGAQYF.

A remark on this clonotype: Relative to the germline gene, one junction end is altered; a read error may explain this. V gene TRBV4-3 combines with J gene TRBJ2-3; D may be TRBD2 (6 bases). The CDR3 runs 16 residues. The germline V gene has CDR1 LGHNA and CDR2 YSLEER. The CDR3 reads CARSQDRAGTIDTQYF. In DNA, the CDR3 is TGCGCCAGGAGCCAAGATAGAGCGGGCACCATAGATACGCAGTATTTT.

Details on this clonotype: The final CDR3 position lacks the conserved phenylalanine or tryptophan, pointing to a likely read error. The rearrangement uses TRBV29-1 and TRBJ2-7; D is uncertain. From germline, CDR1 is SQVTM and CDR2 ANQGSEA. The CDR3 is 12 amino acids. In DNA form, the CDR3 reads TGCAGCGTCAGAAGCGCTTCTTACGACCAGTACCTC. Amino acids: CSVRSASYDQYL.

This clonotype has a handful of counts. This may be a read error: a much more frequent sequence differs by one nucleotide. The chain combines TRBV20-1 with TRBJ2-7, with 9 positions matching TRBD1. After removal of 1 base from V and 5 bases from J, the junction contained 6 bases not matched to a gene. Germline loops: CDR1 DFQATT, CDR2 SNEGSKA (reference sequence). The CDR3 is made up of 14 amino acids. The CDR3 loop is CSARGNRGPDEQYF. CDR3 nucleotide sequence: TGCAGTGCTAGAGGTAACAGGGGGCCTGACGAGCAGTACTTC.

This chain uses TRBV12-3 or TRBV12-4 with TRBJ2-7, with D possibly TRBD2 on 6 matching bases. V shed 7 bases and J shed 4 bases, with 20 bases lying between them. The CDR3 contains 15 residues. CDR3 coding DNA: TGTGCCAGCAAGGGCATCGGGACTTCGGCATACGAGCAGTACTTC. It encodes CASKGIGTSAYEQYF.

There are many counts of this clonotype. This chain uses TRBV20-1 with TRBJ1-5, with D maybe TRBD1 (5 bases). V gave up 6 bases and J gave up 5 bases, with 14 bases separating them. The V gene's germline CDR1 is DFQATT and CDR2 SNEGSKA (reference sequence). The CDR3 sequence is 13 residues long. The CDR3 DNA reads TGCAGTGCAACCCCAGGGTTGGATCAGCCCCAGCATTTT. Translated: CSATPGLDQPQHF.

With respect to this clonotype: A much more abundant neighbour one base away suggests this may be a read error. The gene calls are TRBV7-9 and TRBJ1-6, with 7 positions matching TRBD1. CDR1 and CDR2 from the germline V gene are SEHNR and FQNEAQ (reference sequence). V shed 5 bases and J 10 bases; nucleotides not matched to a gene: 8. CDR3 length: 14 residues. The CDR3 loop is CASSIRQGFSPLHF. CDR3 sequence (DNA): TGTGCCAGCAGCATACGACAGGGTTTCTCACCCCTCCACTTT.

This clonotype was recorded at least ten times. V is TRBV20-1 and J is TRBJ2-5; D gene ambiguous. Trimming removed 4 bases from V and 5 bases from J, with 17 bases in between. The CDR3 contains 14 residues. Looked up from germline, CDR1 is DFQATT and CDR2 is SNEGSKA (reference sequence). The DNA of the CDR3 is TGCAGTGCTAAGGCGTCAGGTAGTGAGGAGACCCAGTACTTC. This sequence encodes CSAKASGSEETQYF.

Concerning this clonotype itself: One end of the junction is discordant with germline, which a read error may explain. The chain is built from TRBV11-2 and TRBJ1-5; D is unclear. Germline CDR1 reads SGHAT; CDR2 reads FQNNGV. The CDR3 extends over 15 amino acids. CDR3: CATSFDSLSNQPQHF. CDR3 nucleotide sequence: TGTGCCACCAGCTTTGATAGTTTGAGCAATCAGCCCCAGCATTTT.

Details on this clonotype: The conserved phenylalanine or tryptophan normally closing the CDR3 is absent here, so this likely arose from a read error. The V gene is TRBV5-1, the J gene TRBJ2-7; tentatively, D is TRBD2 (6 bases). CDR1 is SGHRS, CDR2 YFSETQ, per germline. The CDR3 extends over 15 amino acids. Here the CDR3 DNA reads TGCGCCAGCAGCTTGTCGGGACTTCAGACCTACGAACAGTACTAC. Amino acid sequence: CASSLSGLQTYEQYY.

The V gene is TRBV29-1, the J gene TRBJ2-2; maybe TRBD2 (6 bases). The CDR3 is made up of 15 amino acids. From germline, CDR1 is SQVTM and CDR2 ANQGSEA. CDR3 sequence (DNA): TGCTGCGCTCGTCTCTCTCTCGGGAGCACCGGGGAGCTGTTTTTT. Encoded protein: CCARLSLGSTGELFF.